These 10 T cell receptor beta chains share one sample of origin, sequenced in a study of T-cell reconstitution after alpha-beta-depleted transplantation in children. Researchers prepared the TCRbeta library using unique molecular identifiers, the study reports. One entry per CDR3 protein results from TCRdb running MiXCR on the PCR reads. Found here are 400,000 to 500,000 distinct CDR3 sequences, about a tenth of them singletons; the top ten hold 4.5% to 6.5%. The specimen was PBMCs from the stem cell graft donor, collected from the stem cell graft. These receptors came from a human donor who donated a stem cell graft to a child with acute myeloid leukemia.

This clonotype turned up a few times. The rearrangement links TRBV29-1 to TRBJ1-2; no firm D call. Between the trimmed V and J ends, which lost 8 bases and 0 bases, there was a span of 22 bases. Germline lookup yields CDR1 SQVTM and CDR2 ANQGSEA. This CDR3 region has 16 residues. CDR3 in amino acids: CSTIKWSQLANYGYTF. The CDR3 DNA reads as TGCAGCACAATCAAATGGAGTCAACTAGCTAACTATGGCTACACCTTC.

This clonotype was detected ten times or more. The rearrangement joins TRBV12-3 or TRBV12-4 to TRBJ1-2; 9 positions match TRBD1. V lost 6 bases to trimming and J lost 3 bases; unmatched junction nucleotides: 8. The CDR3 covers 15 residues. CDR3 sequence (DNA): TGTGCCAGCAGCCTGAGACAGGGGGTGTACTATGGCTACACCTTC. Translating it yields CASSLRQGVYYGYTF.

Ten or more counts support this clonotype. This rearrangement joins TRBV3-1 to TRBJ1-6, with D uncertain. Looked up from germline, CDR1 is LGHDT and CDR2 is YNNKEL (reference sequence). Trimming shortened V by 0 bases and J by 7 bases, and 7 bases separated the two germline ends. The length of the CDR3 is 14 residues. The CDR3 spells CASSQDSGNSPLHF. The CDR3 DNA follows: TGTGCCAGCAGCCAAGATTCTGGCAATTCACCCCTCCACTTT.

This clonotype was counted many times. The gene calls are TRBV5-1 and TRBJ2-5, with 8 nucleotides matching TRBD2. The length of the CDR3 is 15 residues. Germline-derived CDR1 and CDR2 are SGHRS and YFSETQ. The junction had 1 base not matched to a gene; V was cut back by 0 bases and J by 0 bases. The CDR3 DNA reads TGCGCCAGCAGCTTGGTTAGCGGGGACCAAGAGACCCAGTACTTC. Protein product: CASSLVSGDQETQYF.

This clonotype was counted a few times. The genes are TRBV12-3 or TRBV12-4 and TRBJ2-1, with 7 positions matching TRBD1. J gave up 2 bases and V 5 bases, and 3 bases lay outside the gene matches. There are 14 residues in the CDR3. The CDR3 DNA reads TGTGCCAGCAGTGTGACAGGGACCTACAATGAGCAGTTCTTC. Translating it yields CASSVTGTYNEQFF.

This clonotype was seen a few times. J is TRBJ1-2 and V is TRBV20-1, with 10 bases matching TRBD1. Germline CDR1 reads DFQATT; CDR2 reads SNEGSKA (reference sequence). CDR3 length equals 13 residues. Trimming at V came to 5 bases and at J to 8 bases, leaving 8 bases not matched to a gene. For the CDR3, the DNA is TGCAGTGCTGACGCCGGGACAGGGGAAGGCTACACCTTC. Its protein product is CSADAGTGEGYTF.

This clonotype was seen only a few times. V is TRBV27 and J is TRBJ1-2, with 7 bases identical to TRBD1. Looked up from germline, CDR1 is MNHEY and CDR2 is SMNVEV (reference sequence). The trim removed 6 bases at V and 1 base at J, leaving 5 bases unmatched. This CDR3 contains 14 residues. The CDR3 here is CASRRQGNNYGYTF. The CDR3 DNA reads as TGTGCCAGCAGGAGACAGGGTAATAACTATGGCTACACCTTC.

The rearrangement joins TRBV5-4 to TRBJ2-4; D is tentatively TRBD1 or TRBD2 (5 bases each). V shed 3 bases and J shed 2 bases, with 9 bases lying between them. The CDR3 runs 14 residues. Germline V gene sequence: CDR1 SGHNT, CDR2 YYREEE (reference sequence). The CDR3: CASSSQGPKNIQYF. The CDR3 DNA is TGTGCCAGCAGCTCCCAGGGACCCAAAAACATTCAGTACTTC.

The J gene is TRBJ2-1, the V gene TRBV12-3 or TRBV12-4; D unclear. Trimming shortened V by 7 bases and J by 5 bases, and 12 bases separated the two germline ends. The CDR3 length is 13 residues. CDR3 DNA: TGTGCCAGCACCCAACTCTGGGACAATGAGCAGTTCTTC. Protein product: CASTQLWDNEQFF.

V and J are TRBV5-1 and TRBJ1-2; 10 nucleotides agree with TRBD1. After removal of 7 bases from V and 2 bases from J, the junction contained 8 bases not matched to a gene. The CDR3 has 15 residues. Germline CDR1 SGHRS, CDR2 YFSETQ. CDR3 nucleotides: TGCGCCAGCTGCGCGGGACAGGGGTACAACTATGGCTACACCTTC. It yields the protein CASCAGQGYNYGYTF. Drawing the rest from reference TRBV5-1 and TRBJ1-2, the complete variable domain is KAGVTQTPRYLIKTRGQQVTLSCSPISGHRSVSWYQQTPGQGLQFLFEYFSETQRNKGNFPGRFSGRQFSNSRSEMNVSTLELGDSALYLCASCAGQGYNYGYTFGSGTRLTVV.